This T cell receptor (beta chain) was obtained from a study of T-cell reconstitution after alpha-beta-depleted transplantation in children (dated by TCRdb to 2015 to 2016). In terms of the full investigation: Using TCR repertoire profiling, the study followed T-cell immune reconstitution in a quantitative way in children after TCRalphabeta/CD19-depleted allogeneic hematopoietic cell transplantation.

The library was prepared using PCR. Sequenced on an Illumina HiSeq 2500. TCR libraries were prepared with molecular barcoding, using unique molecular identifiers to normalize TCRbeta repertoire quantification. The public reads were run again by TCRdb, first through fastp at Q25 and then through MiXCR, and only productive beta chains were kept. Rows merge per CDR3 protein into single entries with the most common DNA and genes. The sample table lists more than 400,000 distinct CDR3 sequences, 43% of them with a count of one. The top ten clones comprise approximately 30% of the sample. The sample's treatment or condition label, decoded: allogeneic hematopoietic cell transplantation with graft depleted of TCRalphabeta T cells and CD19 B cells. The transplant recipients were children given TCRalphabeta/CD19-depleted allogeneic hematopoietic cell grafts. V trim: 1 base; J trim: 7 bases; unmatched bases: 5. Reading the germline V gene gives CDR1 SGHRS and CDR2 YFSETQ. The cysteine opens and the phenylalanine closes a CDR3 of 16 amino acids. Kept here is only the CDR3 DNA, which spans 48 bases and is read in frame from base 1.

Note on this clonotype: Its cognate antigen has yet to be identified. Base qualities are missing; no much larger clone stands one base away.

The study at large found these results: The high TCRbeta diversity at day 60 in some patients was ascribed to recipient T cells and intrathymic progenitors that had survived conditioning. The frequencies of hyperexpanded clones fell over the following months, and after one year, T-cell counts and TCRbeta diversity were mostly attributed to newly produced T cells. Apparently early alphabetaT-cell count recovery about two months after transplant reportedly relied on only several hundred rapidly expanded clones derived from non-depleted graft cells.

The clonotype comes from a girl aged 2 to 9 with aplastic anemia, due to receive a stem cell transplant. This receptor chain uses TRBV5-1 and TRBJ2-1, with 13 bases aligning to TRBD2. The material was PBMCs, obtained before TCRalphabeta/CD19-depleted stem cell transplant. DNA sequence: TGCGCCAGCAGCTTGACTAGCGGGGGGGGGTTTAATGAGCAGTTCTTC. This sequence encodes CASSLTSGGGFNEQFF.